The clone carrying this T cell receptor (beta chain) was found a few times. The CDR3 loop spans 15 amino acids. Deletions cut 3 bases from V and 5 bases from J, with 19 bases between. Germline V gives CDR1 SQVTM, CDR2 ANQGSEA. The data stem from a study of blood T cells in healthy people across ages. A second PCR of about 6 to 12 cycles used a sample-barcoded 5' primer and a J-beta primer mix. TCRdb reanalysed the 5' RACE reads using MiXCR and keeps one entry per CDR3 protein. The sample includes just over 1 million distinct CDR3 sequences, over 35% of them seen just once. V and J are TRBV29-1 and TRBJ2-5; no clear D gene. The sequence derives from an older woman in good health. Sequencing was performed on blood. The CDR3 protein is CSVDPRSAYGETQYF. CDR3 sequence (DNA): TGCAGCGTTGACCCCCGGTCGGCGTACGGCGAGACCCAGTACTTC.